One sample yielded the 10 T cell receptor beta chains listed below, sequenced in a study of blood T cell repertoires in COVID-19. The assay was immunoSEQ multiplex PCR, and TCRdb's table has in-frame clones only and misses some. The sample carries around 250,000 clones, more than 70% recorded once. The sequencing input was peripheral blood. The source is a man older than 75 with acute or convalescent COVID-19.

V and J are TRBV4-1 and TRBJ2-1; TRBD2 agrees at 11 bases. The length of the CDR3 is 16 residues. From germline, CDR1 is MGHRA and CDR2 YSYEKL. V lost 4 bases and J lost 3; bases outside the gene matches: 5. The CDR3 spells CASSRGLAEVYNEQFF. In DNA, the CDR3 is TGCGCCAGCAGCCGGGGACTAGCGGAGGTCTACAATGAGCAGTTCTTC.

V is TRBV7-9 and J is TRBJ2-5; D is ambiguous. The CDR3 sequence is 15 residues long. The V end lost 5 bases, the J end lost 1 base, and 14 bases lay between the germline ends. Germline CDR1 SEHNR, CDR2 FQNEAQ (reference sequence). CDR3 region: CASSKAPPVQETQYF. Here the CDR3 DNA reads TGTGCCAGCAGCAAAGCCCCCCCGGTCCAAGAGACCCAGTACTTC.

The chain employs TRBV18 and TRBJ1-2; tentative D call: TRBD1 (6 bases). Trimming removed 0 bases at V and 8 bases at J, with 13 bases between. CDR3 size: 14 residues. CDR1 is KGHSH, CDR2 LQKENI, per germline. The DNA for the CDR3 is TGTGCCAGCTCACCACCTTCCGGACAGTGGGGCTACACCTTC. This gives the protein CASSPPSGQWGYTF.

The J gene is TRBJ1-5, the V gene TRBV6-6, with TRBD1 identical over 10 bases. CDR3 size: 18 residues. V was pared by 5 bases and J by 1 base, with 11 bases of the junction left unmatched. Germline CDR1 and CDR2: MNHNY and SVGAGI (reference sequence). CDR3 sequence: CASSRMGQGFRSNQPQHF. The DNA of the CDR3 is TGTGCCAGCAGTCGGATGGGACAGGGGTTTAGGAGCAATCAGCCCCAGCATTTT.

This clone was recorded many times. The chain uses TRBV4-1 and TRBJ2-1; a possible D gene is TRBD2 (6 bases). This CDR3 region has 16 residues. Germline CDR1 MGHRA, CDR2 YSYEKL. Trimming stripped 1 base from V and 8 bases from J, with 18 bases between. The CDR3 DNA follows: TGCGCCAGCAGCCAAGTCCTAGCGACCTTAGGCCATGAGCAGTTCTTC. Amino acid sequence: CASSQVLATLGHEQFF.

The rearrangement joins TRBV6-5 to TRBJ2-3, with 10 bases matching TRBD1. The germline CDR1 and CDR2 sequences are MNHEY and SVGAGI. The V gene end was trimmed by 4 bases and the J gene end by 1 base; junction bases not matched to a gene: 2. The CDR3 is 15 amino acids. CDR3 loop: CASSLGTGGTDTQYF. CDR3 nucleotide sequence: TGTGCCAGCAGTTTAGGGACAGGGGGCACAGATACGCAGTATTTT.

The rearrangement links TRBV3-1 (or the pseudogene TRBV3-2) to TRBJ1-4, with D hard to call. Per germline, CDR1 LGHDT and CDR2 YNNKEL (reference sequence). V dropped 6 bases and J dropped 0 bases, with 8 bases sitting between them. This CDR3 has 14 residues. For the CDR3, the DNA is TGTGCCAGCAGTCCAGTGGCAACTAATGAAAAACTGTTTTTT. Amino acids: CASSPVATNEKLFF.

This clone was recorded once. The chain is built from TRBV28 and TRBJ1-5; D not resolved. CDR1 is MDHEN and CDR2 is SYDVKM in the germline V gene. CDR3 length equals 14 residues. V gave up 6 bases and J gave up 6 bases, with 15 bases separating them. The CDR3 loop reads CASRRGLVAQPQHF. CDR3 bases: TGTGCCAGCAGGCGAGGGTTAGTAGCTCAGCCCCAGCATTTT.

The chain recombines TRBV7-9 with TRBJ2-3; D gene uncertain. The V end was cut by 3 bases, the J end by 2 bases, with 15 bases between. The germline CDR1 and CDR2 sequences are SEHNR and FQNEAQ (reference sequence). CDR3 length: 16 residues. The CDR3 DNA sequence: TGTGCCAGCAGCTTCGGGTCATCCCGGGTCACAGATACGCAGTATTTT. Encoded protein: CASSFGSSRVTDTQYF.

The gene calls are TRBV27 and TRBJ1-1; maybe TRBD1 (5 bases). The CDR3 length is 14 residues. Germline CDR1 MNHEY, CDR2 SMNVEV (reference sequence). Trimming left V 3 bases short and J 6 bases short, with 14 bases between. The CDR3 is CASSLLGLSAEAFF. The DNA for the CDR3 is TGTGCCAGCAGTTTGTTGGGACTATCGGCTGAAGCTTTCTTT.